The next 13 T cell receptor beta chains were all read from a single sample in a study of T cell responses to AZD1222 COVID-19 vaccine. TCRdb keeps only in-frame clones here, not all; method: immunoSEQ multiplex PCR. The sample records about 48,000 clones, approximately 91% being singletons. This sample comprised peripheral blood, obtained 28 days after the second AZD1222 dose. The receptors were sampled from an adult who received the AZD1222 COVID-19 vaccine.

V and J are TRBV5-6 and TRBJ2-7, with D possibly matching TRBD1 (6 bases). The CDR3 length is 13 residues. Germline V gene data show CDR1 as SGHDT and CDR2 as YYEEEE. The V and J ends lost 4 bases and 4 bases respectively, with 12 bases between them. The CDR3 reads CASSGGRGYEQYF. CDR3 nucleotides: TGTGCCAGCAGCGGAGGTAGGGGGTACGAGCAGTACTTC.

The chain combines TRBV12-5 with TRBJ1-6; D possibly corresponds to TRBD1 (6 bases). Germline CDR1 reads LGHNT; CDR2 reads FRNRAP. Trimming stripped 2 bases from V and 9 bases from J, with 11 bases between. The CDR3 has 14 residues. DNA for the CDR3: TGTGCTAGTGGTTTGAACGACAGGAGTTCACCCCTCCACTTT. This gives the protein CASGLNDRSSPLHF.

This chain joins TRBV6-4 and TRBJ2-1, with 9 bases matching TRBD2. Germline V CDR1 and CDR2: MRHNA, SNTAGT. V gave up 8 bases and J gave up 2 bases; unmatched junction bases: 7. The CDR3 length is 15 residues. The CDR3 region has the DNA TGTGCCAGCTCTCGTAGCGGGGGCACCTACAATGAGCAGTTCTTC. It specifies CASSRSGGTYNEQFF.

V is TRBV29-1 and J is TRBJ2-3, with a weak D call TRBD2 (6 bases). In germline, CDR1 is SQVTM, CDR2 ANQGSEA. V lost 7 bases, J lost 4 bases, and 9 bases lay in between. The CDR3 is 11 amino acids. The DNA of the CDR3 is TGCAGCGGGGGAGGCGCAGATACGCAGTATTTT. Its protein product is CSGGGADTQYF.

This clone has more than one count but fewer than ten. The chain couples TRBV19 to TRBJ2-7; maybe TRBD1 (5 bases). V was trimmed by 5 bases and J by 2 bases, leaving 10 bases between them. CDR3 size: 13 residues. Germline loops: CDR1 LNHDA, CDR2 SQIVND (reference sequence). CDR3 coding DNA: TGTGCCAGTAGTGTCAGGGCCGCCTACGAGCAGTACTTC. This codes for CASSVRAAYEQYF.

V usage is TRBV9 and J usage is TRBJ1-2, with 7 bases lining up with TRBD1. V was pared by 0 bases and J by 1 base, with 3 bases of the junction left unmatched. Germline lookup yields CDR1 SGDLS and CDR2 YYNGEE. The CDR3 is 15 residues long. The DNA of the CDR3 is TGTGCCAGCAGCGTAGATGGGACAGATAACTATGGCTACACCTTC. This sequence encodes CASSVDGTDNYGYTF.

The CDR3 nucleotides are TGTGCCACCAGCCCGGAGGCCGGGGAAATGCTCTATGGCTACACCTTC. This sequence encodes CATSPEAGEMLYGYTF. The chain couples TRBV15 to TRBJ1-2; D is undetermined. The CDR3 is 16 residues long. Germline V gives CDR1 LNHNV, CDR2 YYDKDF (reference sequence). Trimming removed 5 bases at V and 4 bases at J, with 20 bases between.

This clone has just a few counts. This chain uses TRBV2 with TRBJ2-2, with 10 nucleotides matching TRBD2. This CDR3 comprises 14 residues. V was clipped by 4 bases and J by 5 bases; unmatched bases: 1. Germline V gene lookup returns CDR1 SNHLY and CDR2 FYNNEI. CDR3 DNA: TGTGCCAGCAGTGCTAGCGGGAGAACCGGGGAGCTGTTTTTT. Translation: CASSASGRTGELFF.

This rearrangement joins TRBV5-1 to TRBJ2-7, with D possibly TRBD1 on 6 matching bases. CDR1 is SGHRS, CDR2 YFSETQ, per germline. The V and J ends lost 3 bases and 4 bases respectively, with 17 bases between them. The CDR3 runs to 15 residues. CDR3 residues: CASSSPGQGTYEQYF. The CDR3 nucleotides read TGCGCCAGCAGCTCGCCGGGACAAGGGACGTACGAGCAGTACTTC.

This clone has a single count. This chain connects TRBV10-3 to TRBJ2-7, with TRBD2 matching 15 bases. The J call may be wrong; the DNA end is better matched by TRBJ2-1. The CDR3 runs to 14 residues. Looked up from germline, CDR1 is ENHRY and CDR2 is SYGVKD. The CDR3 DNA is TGTGCCAGCTATGCCGGGACTAGCGGGAGGGAGCAGTTCTTC. Protein: CASYAGTSGREQFF.

This rearrangement joins TRBV7-2 to TRBJ2-2; D is possibly TRBD2 (5 bases). The germline V and J ends were trimmed by 4 bases and 5 bases, with 11 bases remaining between them. The germline CDR1 and CDR2 sequences are SGHTA and FQGNSA. The CDR3 loop spans 14 amino acids. CDR3 nucleotide sequence: TGTGCCAGCAGCTCCGGGGTGGGGACCGGGGAGCTGTTTTTT. It translates to CASSSGVGTGELFF. The variable domain in full, completed from reference TRBV7-2 and TRBJ2-2, reads GAGVSQSPSNKVTEKGKDVELRCDPISGHTALYWYRQSLGQGLEFLIYFQGNSAPDKSGLPSDRFSAERTGGSVSTLTIQRTQQEDSAVYLCASSSGVGTGELFFGEGSRLTVL.

The CDR3 DNA reads as TGTGCCAGCAGCCAAGAGGGACCCAGTGGTGGCTACACCTTC. As protein: CASSQEGPSGGYTF. The J gene is TRBJ1-2, the V gene TRBV16; possible D gene TRBD1, 5 bases. The V end was cut by 2 bases, the J end by 7 bases, with 14 bases between. This CDR3 is 14 amino acids long. The germline V gene has CDR1 KGHSY and CDR2 FQNENV.

The chain carries TRBV30 and TRBJ1-1, with D possibly being TRBD1 (5 bases). The CDR3 covers 16 residues. With 0 bases removed from V and 8 bases from J, the gap between germline ends came to 22 bases. Per the germline V gene, CDR1 is GTSNPN and CDR2 is SVGIG (reference sequence). The CDR3 DNA is TGTGCCTGGAGTGTACAAAGAAGAAGGGGCAGTAGAGAAGCTTTCTTT. It translates to CAWSVQRRRGSREAFF. Complete variable domain (other parts from reference TRBV30 and TRBJ1-1): SQTIHQWPATLVQPVGSPLSLECTVEGTSNPNLYWYRQAAGRGLQLLFYSVGIGQISSEVPQNLSASRPQDRQFILSSKKLLLSDSGFYLCAWSVQRRRGSREAFFGQGTRLTVV.